Here is one TCR beta chain with its context. The antigen is undetermined. V was cut by 0 bases and J by 4 bases, with 7 bases left in between. CDR3 length equals 15 residues. Germline-derived CDR1 and CDR2 are MGHRA and YSYEKL. TCRdb recomputed calls from the 5' RACE reads with MiXCR, one row per CDR3 protein. Of 470,000 or so distinct CDR3 sequences listed, over 15% are singletons. The data stem from a study of T-cell memory formation after mild COVID-19. Whole-study findings and limits: Those CD4+ clones that contracted were mainly in CM and EM (CD8+ ones in EMRA). Clones that contracted from day 15 to 85 were balanced CD4/CD8, while later expanders leaned CD4+. Cross-reactive memory seemingly joined, as some responding clones were found in pre-infection memory.

The V gene is TRBV4-1, the J gene TRBJ1-6; D remains ambiguous. This sequence originates from a man younger than 35 who had mild COVID-19 (a few samples of this study predate the infection). Cell type and time point are not known. The sample was PBMCs or a T cell subset sorted from them (not recorded which). The CDR3 here is CASSQEVGYNSPLHF. The CDR3 DNA sequence: TGCGCCAGCAGCCAAGAGGTGGGTTATAATTCACCCCTCCACTTT.